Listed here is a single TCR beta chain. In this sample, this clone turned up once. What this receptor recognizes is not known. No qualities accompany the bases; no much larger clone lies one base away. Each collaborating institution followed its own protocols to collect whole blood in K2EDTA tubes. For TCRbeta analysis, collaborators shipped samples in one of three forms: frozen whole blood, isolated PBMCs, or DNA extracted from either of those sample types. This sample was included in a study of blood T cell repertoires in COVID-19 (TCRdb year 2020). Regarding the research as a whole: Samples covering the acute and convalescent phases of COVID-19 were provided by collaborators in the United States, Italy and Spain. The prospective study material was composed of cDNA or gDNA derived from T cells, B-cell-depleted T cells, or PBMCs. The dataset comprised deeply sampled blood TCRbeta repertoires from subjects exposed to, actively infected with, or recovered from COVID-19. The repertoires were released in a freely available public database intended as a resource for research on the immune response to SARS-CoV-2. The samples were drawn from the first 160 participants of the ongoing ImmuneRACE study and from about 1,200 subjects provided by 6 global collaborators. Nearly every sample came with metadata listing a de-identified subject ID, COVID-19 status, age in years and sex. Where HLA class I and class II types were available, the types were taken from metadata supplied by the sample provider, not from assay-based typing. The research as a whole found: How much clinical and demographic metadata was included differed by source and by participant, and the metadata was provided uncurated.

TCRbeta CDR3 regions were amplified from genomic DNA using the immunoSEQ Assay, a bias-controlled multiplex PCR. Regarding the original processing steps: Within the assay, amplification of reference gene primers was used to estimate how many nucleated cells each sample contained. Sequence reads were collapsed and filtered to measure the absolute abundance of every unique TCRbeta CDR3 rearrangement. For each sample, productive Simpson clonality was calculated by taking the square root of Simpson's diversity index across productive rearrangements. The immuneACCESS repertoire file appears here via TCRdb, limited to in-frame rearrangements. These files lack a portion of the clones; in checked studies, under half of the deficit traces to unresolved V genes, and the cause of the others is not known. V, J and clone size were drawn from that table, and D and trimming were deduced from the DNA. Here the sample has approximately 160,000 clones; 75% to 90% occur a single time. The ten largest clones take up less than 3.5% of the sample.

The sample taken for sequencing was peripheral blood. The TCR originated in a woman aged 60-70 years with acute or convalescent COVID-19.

The CDR3 region has the sequence CAIDRQGAPYEQYF. In nucleotide form, the sequence is TGTGCCATAGACAGGCAGGGGGCTCCCTACGAGCAGTACTTC. The V and J segments used are TRBV28 and TRBJ2-7, with 8 bases matching TRBD1. As encoded in the germline V gene, CDR1 is MDHEN while CDR2 is SYDVKM. The CDR3 covers 14 residues, taking in both the cysteine and the phenylalanine. Here the CDR3 DNA is all that survives: 42 bases in frame from base 1. The V end gives up 10 bases and the J end 2 bases, leaving 10 bases in the junction not matched to a gene.